The clone carrying this T cell receptor (beta chain) has ten or more counts. This sample stems from a study of early T cells in non-severe SARS-CoV-2 infection. TCRdb reanalysed the 5' RACE reads using MiXCR and keeps one entry per CDR3 protein. The repertoire holds approximately 38,000 distinct CDR3 sequences, around 3.9% seen once, with about 5.4% in the top ten. From germline, CDR1 is DFQATT and CDR2 SNEGSKA (reference sequence). The CDR3 covers 15 residues. The V gene end was trimmed by 4 bases and the J gene end by 2 bases; junction bases not matched to a gene: 6. Sequencing was carried out using whole blood. This clonotype was sampled from an adult who was a healthcare worker with PCR-confirmed SARS-CoV-2 infection or an uninfected control (not recorded which). The rearrangement uses TRBV20-1 and TRBJ1-5; 9 bases are a match to TRBD1. In nucleotides, the CDR3 is TGCAGTGCTATGTACAGGGGGCTGGGCAATCAGCCCCAGCATTTT. This gives the protein CSAMYRGLGNQPQHF.